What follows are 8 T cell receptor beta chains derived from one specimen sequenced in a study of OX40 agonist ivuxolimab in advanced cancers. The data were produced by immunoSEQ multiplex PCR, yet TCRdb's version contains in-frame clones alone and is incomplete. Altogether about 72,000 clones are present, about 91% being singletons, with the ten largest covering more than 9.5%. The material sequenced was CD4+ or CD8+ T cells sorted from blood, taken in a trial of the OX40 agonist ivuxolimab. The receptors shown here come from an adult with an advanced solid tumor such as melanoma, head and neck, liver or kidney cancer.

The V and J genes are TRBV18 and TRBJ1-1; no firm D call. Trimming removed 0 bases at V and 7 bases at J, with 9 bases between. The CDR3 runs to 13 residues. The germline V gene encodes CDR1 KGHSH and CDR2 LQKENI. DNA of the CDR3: TGTGCCAGCTCACCACCGATGACCCATGAAGCTTTCTTT. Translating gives CASSPPMTHEAFF.

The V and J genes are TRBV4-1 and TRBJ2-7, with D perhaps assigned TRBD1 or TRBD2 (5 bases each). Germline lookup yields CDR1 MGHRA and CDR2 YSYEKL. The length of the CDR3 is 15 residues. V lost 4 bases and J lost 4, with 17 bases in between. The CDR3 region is CASSLSRDLPYEQYF. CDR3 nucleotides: TGCGCCAGCAGCCTCTCCCGGGACCTACCGTACGAGCAGTACTTC.

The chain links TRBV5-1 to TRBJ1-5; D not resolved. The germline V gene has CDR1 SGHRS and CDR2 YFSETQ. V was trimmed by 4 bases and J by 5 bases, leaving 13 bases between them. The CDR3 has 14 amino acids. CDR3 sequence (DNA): TGCGCCAGCAGCCCAGAGAATGGGGATCAGCCCCAGCATTTT. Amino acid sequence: CASSPENGDQPQHF. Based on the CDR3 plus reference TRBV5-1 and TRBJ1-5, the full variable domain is KAGVTQTPRYLIKTRGQQVTLSCSPISGHRSVSWYQQTPGQGLQFLFEYFSETQRNKGNFPGRFSGRQFSNSRSEMNVSTLELGDSALYLCASSPENGDQPQHFGDGTRLSIL.

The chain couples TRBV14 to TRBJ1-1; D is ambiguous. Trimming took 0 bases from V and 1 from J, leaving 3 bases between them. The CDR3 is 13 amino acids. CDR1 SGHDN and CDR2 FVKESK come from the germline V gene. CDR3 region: CASSQDRNTEAFF. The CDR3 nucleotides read TGTGCCAGCAGCCAAGACAGGAACACTGAAGCTTTCTTT.

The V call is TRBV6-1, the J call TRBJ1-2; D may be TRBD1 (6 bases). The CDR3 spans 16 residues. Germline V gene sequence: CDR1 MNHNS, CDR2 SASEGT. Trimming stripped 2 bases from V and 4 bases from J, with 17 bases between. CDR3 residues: CASSELFGGAGYGYTF. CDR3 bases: TGTGCCAGCAGTGAATTATTTGGGGGGGCGGGCTATGGCTACACCTTC.

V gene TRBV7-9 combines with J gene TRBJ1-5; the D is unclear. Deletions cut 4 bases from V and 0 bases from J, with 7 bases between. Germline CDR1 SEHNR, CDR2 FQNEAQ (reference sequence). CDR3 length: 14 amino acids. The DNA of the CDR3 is TGTGCCAGCAGCTCACAGCATAGCAATCAGCCCCAGCATTTT. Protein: CASSSQHSNQPQHF.

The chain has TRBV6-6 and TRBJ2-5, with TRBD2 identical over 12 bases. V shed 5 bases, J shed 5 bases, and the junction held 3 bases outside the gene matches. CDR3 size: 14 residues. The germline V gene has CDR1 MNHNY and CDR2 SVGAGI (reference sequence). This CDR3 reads CASSATSGSETQYF. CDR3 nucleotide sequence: TGTGCCAGCAGTGCGACTAGCGGGAGTGAGACCCAGTACTTC.

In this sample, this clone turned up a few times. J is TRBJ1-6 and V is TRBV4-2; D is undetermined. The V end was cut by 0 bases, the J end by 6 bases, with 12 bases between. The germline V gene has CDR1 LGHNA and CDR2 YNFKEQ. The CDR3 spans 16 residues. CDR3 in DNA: TGTGCCAGCAGCCAAGATACCAGGCCAGGTAATTCACCCCTCCACTTT. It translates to CASSQDTRPGNSPLHF.